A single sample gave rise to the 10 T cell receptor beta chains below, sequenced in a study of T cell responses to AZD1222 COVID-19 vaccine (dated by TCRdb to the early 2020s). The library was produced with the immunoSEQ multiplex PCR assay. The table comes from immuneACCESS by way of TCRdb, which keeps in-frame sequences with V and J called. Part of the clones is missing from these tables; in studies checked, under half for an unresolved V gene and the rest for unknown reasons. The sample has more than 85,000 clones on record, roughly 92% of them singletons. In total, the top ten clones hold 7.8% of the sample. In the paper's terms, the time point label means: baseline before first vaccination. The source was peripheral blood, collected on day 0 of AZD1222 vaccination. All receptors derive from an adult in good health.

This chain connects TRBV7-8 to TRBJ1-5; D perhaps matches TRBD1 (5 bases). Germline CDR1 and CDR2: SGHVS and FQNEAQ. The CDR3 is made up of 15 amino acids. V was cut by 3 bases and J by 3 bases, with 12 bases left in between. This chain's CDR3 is CASSFGPRANQPQHF. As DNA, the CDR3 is TGTGCCAGCAGCTTTGGACCCAGGGCCAATCAGCCCCAGCATTTT.

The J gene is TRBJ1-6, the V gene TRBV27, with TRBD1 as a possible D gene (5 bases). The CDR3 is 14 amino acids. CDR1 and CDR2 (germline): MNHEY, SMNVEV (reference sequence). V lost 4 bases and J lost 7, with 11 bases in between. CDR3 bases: TGTGCCAGCAGTTATCAGGGAAAAAATTCACCCCTCCACTTT. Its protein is CASSYQGKNSPLHF.

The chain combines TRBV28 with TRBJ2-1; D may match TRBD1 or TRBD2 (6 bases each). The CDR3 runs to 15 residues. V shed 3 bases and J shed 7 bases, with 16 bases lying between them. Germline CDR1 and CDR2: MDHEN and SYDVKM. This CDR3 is CASSFGGTSRNEQFF. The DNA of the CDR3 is TGTGCCAGCAGTTTTGGGGGGACATCCAGGAATGAGCAGTTCTTC.

This chain's CDR3 is CATSDFTGRSQHF. CDR3 nucleotides: TGTGCCACCAGTGACTTCACAGGGAGGTCCCAGCATTTT. V is TRBV24-1 and J is TRBJ1-5, with D maybe TRBD1 (6 bases). Trimming cost V 4 bases and J 11 bases, with 14 bases left between them. There are 13 residues in the CDR3. CDR1 KGHDR and CDR2 SFDVKD come from the germline V gene.

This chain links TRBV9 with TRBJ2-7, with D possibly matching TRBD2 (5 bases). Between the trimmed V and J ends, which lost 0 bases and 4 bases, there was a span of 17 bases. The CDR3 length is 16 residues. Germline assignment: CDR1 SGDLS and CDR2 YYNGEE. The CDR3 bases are TGTGCCAGCAGCGTAGATACGGGCAGCGGAGCATACGAGCAGTACTTC. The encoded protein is CASSVDTGSGAYEQYF.

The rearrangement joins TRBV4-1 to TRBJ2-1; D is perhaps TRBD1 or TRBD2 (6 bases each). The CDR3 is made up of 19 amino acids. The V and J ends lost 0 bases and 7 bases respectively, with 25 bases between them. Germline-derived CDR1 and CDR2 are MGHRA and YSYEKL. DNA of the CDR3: TGCGCCAGCAGCCAAGAAAAGCATCCGGCGGGACACGTTTTAAATGAGCAGTTCTTC. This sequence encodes CASSQEKHPAGHVLNEQFF.

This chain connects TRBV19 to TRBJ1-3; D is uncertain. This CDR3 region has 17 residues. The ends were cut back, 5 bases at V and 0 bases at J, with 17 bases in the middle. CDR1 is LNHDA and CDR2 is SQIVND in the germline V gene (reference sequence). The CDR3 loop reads CASSSAPGRSSGNTIYF. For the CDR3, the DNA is TGTGCCAGTAGTTCGGCCCCAGGACGGAGCTCTGGAAACACCATATATTTT.

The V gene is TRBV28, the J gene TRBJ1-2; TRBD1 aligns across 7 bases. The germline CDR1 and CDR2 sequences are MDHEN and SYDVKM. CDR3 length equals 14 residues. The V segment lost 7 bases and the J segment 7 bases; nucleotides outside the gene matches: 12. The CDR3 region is CASNSQGGPSGYTF. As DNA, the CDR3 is TGTGCCAGCAATAGCCAGGGGGGACCTTCTGGCTACACCTTC.

The CDR3 DNA follows: TGCGCCAGCAGCTTGCACGCGGGGGGTCCCCAAGAGACCCAGTACTTC. Residues: CASSLHAGGPQETQYF. This sequence joins TRBV5-1 and TRBJ2-5, with 8 bases matching TRBD2. Germline trimming cut 1 base from V and 1 base from J; bases unmatched to any gene: 6. Germline V gene sequence: CDR1 SGHRS, CDR2 YFSETQ. The CDR3 runs to 16 residues.

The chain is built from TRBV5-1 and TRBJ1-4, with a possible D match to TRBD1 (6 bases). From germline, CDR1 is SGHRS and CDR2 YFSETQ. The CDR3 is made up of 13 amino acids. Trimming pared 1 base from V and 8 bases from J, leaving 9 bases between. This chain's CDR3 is CASSLTGKEKLFF. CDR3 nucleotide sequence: TGCGCCAGCAGCTTGACAGGGAAGGAAAAACTGTTTTTT.